A single sample is the source of the 10 T cell receptor beta chains below, sequenced in a study of CD8 T cells in Susac syndrome. With random hexamers, reverse transcription was performed on about 0.5 to 1 ug of RNA. TCRdb re-called the immunoSEQ multiplex PCR reads through MiXCR, storing one row per CDR3 protein. The sample lists 150,000 to 200,000 distinct CDR3 sequences; roughly 96% were seen once. Sequences were obtained from CD4+ T cells from PBMCs. These receptor sequences come from a human donor with multiple sclerosis.

The rearrangement joins TRBV18 to TRBJ2-5; D not resolved. CDR3 length: 13 amino acids. CDR1 and CDR2 from the germline V gene are KGHSH and LQKENI. Trimming took 3 bases from V and 5 from J, leaving 10 bases between them. The CDR3 loop is CASSPTQIETQYF. CDR3 bases: TGTGCCAGCTCACCTACACAGATTGAGACCCAGTACTTC. The full variable domain, its missing parts supplied by reference TRBV18 and TRBJ2-5, is NAGVMQNPRHLVRRRGQEARLRCSPMKGHSHVYWYRQLPEEGLKFMVYLQKENIIDESGMPKERFSAEFPKEGPSILRIQQVVRGDSAAYFCASSPTQIETQYFGPGTRLLVL.

V gene TRBV4-2 combines with J gene TRBJ2-5; D is possibly TRBD1 (6 bases). V dropped 1 base and J dropped 5 bases, with 11 bases sitting between them. This CDR3 has 14 amino acids. Germline V gene sequence: CDR1 LGHNA, CDR2 YNFKEQ. CDR3 coding DNA: TGTGCCAGCAGCCAAGGGGGGCCGGGGGAGACCCAGTACTTC. Its protein product is CASSQGGPGETQYF.

The chain recombines TRBV2 with TRBJ2-7; D remains ambiguous. Germline V gene data show CDR1 as SNHLY and CDR2 as FYNNEI. The CDR3 spans 15 residues. The germline V and J ends were trimmed by 2 bases and 2 bases, with 13 bases remaining between them. The CDR3 DNA follows: TGTGCCAGCAGTGAAAGGGCCCGCCTAACCTACGAGCAGTACTTC. This sequence encodes CASSERARLTYEQYF.

This clonotype is a singleton in its sample. The V call is TRBV3-1, the J call TRBJ1-2, with D possibly being TRBD1 (5 bases). Trimming removed 0 bases at V and 5 bases at J, with 10 bases between. CDR1 and CDR2 (germline): LGHDT, YNNKEL (reference sequence). The CDR3 is 14 residues long. CDR3 protein: CASSQDGRVYGYTF. CDR3 DNA: TGTGCCAGCAGCCAAGATGGCAGGGTTTATGGCTACACCTTC.

The chain couples TRBV20-1 to TRBJ1-5; 9 bases are a match to TRBD1. With V trimmed by 6 bases and J by 9 bases, 12 bases remained unmatched. The CDR3 is made up of 14 amino acids. Germline assignment: CDR1 DFQATT and CDR2 SNEGSKA (reference sequence). The CDR3 nucleotides read TGCAGTGCAATCCGGGACAGGGAGGGATGGCCCCAGCATTTT. Translated, it gives CSAIRDREGWPQHF.

The V and J genes are TRBV20-1 and TRBJ2-1, with TRBD2 matching 7 bases. V lost 0 bases, J lost 6 bases, and 5 bases stayed unmatched. The CDR3 covers 14 residues. CDR1 and CDR2 (germline): DFQATT, SNEGSKA (reference sequence). The CDR3 DNA follows: TGCAGTGCTAGAGACGGGAGGCCTCCCAATGAGCAGTTCTTC. Protein sequence: CSARDGRPPNEQFF.

The V gene is TRBV4-1, the J gene TRBJ2-7; D is perhaps TRBD1 or TRBD2 (5 bases each). V lost 0 bases, J lost 6 bases, and 18 bases lay in between. This CDR3 region has 16 residues. CDR1 and CDR2 from the germline V gene are MGHRA and YSYEKL. The CDR3 reads CASSQDPRAGSREQYF. CDR3 nucleotide sequence: TGCGCCAGCAGCCAAGATCCGAGGGCAGGGTCCCGCGAGCAGTACTTC.

The chain is built from TRBV7-2 and TRBJ2-5; D unclear. CDR1 is SGHTA and CDR2 is FQGNSA in the germline V gene. This CDR3 has 12 amino acids. V was shortened by 7 bases and J by 1 base, with 7 bases between the two germline ends. CDR3 in amino acids: CASTKAQETQYF. As DNA, the CDR3 is TGTGCCAGCACCAAAGCCCAAGAGACCCAGTACTTC.

This chain uses TRBV5-1 with TRBJ1-1; D uncertain. The germline V and J ends were trimmed by 0 bases and 4 bases, with 7 bases remaining between them. The CDR3 is 13 amino acids. CDR1 is SGHRS, CDR2 YFSETQ, per germline. This CDR3 is CASSLEWGTEAFF. The CDR3 bases are TGCGCCAGCAGCTTGGAATGGGGCACTGAAGCTTTCTTT.

J is TRBJ2-1 and V is TRBV9; a possible D gene is TRBD2 (5 bases). CDR1 and CDR2 (germline): SGDLS, YYNGEE. The V gene lost 0 bases and the J gene lost 0 bases, with 13 bases spanning the gap. This CDR3 contains 17 residues. The CDR3 is CASSVARGSSSYNEQFF. CDR3 DNA sequence: TGTGCCAGCAGCGTAGCCAGAGGGAGTAGCTCCTACAATGAGCAGTTCTTC.